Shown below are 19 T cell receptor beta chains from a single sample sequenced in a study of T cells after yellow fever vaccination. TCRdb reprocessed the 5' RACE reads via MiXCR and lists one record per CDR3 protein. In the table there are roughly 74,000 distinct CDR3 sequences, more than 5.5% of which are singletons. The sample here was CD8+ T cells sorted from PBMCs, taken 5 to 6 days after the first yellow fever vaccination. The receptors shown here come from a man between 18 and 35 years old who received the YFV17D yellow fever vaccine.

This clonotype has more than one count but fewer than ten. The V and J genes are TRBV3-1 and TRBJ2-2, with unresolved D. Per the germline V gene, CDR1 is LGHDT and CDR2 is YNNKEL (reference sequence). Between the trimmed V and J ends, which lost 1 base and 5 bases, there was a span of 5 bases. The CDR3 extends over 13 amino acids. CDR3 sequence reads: CASSQVSTGELFF. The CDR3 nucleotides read TGTGCCAGCAGCCAAGTCAGTACCGGGGAGCTGTTTTTT.

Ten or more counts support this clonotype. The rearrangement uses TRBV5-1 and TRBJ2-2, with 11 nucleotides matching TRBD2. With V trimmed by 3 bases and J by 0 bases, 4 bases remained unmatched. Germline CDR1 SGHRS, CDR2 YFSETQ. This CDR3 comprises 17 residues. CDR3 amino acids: CASSSLAGESNTGELFF. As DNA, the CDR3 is TGCGCCAGCAGCTCACTAGCGGGGGAATCGAACACCGGGGAGCTGTTTTTT.

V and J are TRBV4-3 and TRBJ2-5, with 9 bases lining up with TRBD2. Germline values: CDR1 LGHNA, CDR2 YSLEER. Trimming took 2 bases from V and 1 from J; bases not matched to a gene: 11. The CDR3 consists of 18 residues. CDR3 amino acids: CASSQKERSSGVQETQYF. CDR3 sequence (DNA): TGCGCCAGCAGCCAAAAAGAACGGTCTAGCGGGGTCCAAGAGACCCAGTACTTC.

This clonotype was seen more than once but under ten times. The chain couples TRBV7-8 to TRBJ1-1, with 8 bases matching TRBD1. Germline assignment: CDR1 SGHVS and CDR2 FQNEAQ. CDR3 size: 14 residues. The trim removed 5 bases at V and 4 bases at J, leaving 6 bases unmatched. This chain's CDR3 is CASSAQGAGTEAFF. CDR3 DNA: TGTGCCAGCAGCGCGCAGGGGGCGGGCACTGAAGCTTTCTTT.

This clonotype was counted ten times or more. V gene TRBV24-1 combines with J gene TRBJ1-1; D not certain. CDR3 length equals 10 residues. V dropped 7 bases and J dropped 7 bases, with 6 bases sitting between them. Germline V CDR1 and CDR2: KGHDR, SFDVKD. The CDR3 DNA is TGTGCCACCAGATTCGGTGAAGCTTTCTTT. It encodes CATRFGEAFF.

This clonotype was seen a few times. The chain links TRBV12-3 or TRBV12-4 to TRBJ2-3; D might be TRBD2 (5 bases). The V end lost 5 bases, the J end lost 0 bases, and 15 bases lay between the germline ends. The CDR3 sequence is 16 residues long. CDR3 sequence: CASSPPAASSTDTQYF. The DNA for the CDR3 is TGTGCCAGCAGTCCGCCAGCGGCTTCTAGCACAGATACGCAGTATTTT.

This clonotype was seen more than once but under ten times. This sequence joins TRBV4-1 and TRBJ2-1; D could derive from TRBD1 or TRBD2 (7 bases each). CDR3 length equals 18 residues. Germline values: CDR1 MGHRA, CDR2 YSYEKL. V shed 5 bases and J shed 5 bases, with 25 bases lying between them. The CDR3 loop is CASSERQGGTYSDNEQFF. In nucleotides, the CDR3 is TGCGCCAGCAGCGAACGGCAGGGGGGGACTTATTCGGACAATGAGCAGTTCTTC.

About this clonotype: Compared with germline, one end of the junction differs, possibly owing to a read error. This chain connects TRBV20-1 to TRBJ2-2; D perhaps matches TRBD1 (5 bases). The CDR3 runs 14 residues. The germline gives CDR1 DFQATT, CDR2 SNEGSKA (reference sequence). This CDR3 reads CSASQGLNTWELFF. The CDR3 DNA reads TGCAGTGCTAGTCAGGGCCTGAACACCTGGGAGCTGTTTTTT.

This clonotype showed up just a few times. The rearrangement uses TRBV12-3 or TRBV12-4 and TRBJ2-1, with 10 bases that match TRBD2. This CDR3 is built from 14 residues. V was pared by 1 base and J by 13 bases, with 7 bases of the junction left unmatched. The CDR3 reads CASSLVAGGFGQFF. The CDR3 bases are TGTGCCAGCAGTTTAGTAGCGGGGGGCTTTGGTCAGTTCTTC.

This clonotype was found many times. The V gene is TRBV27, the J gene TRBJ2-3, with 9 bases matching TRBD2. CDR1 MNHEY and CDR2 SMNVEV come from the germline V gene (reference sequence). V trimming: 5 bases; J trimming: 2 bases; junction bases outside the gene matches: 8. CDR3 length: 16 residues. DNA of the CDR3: TGTGCCAGCAGTCCGGGGGCTAGCGGGGCCACAGATACGCAGTATTTT. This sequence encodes CASSPGASGATDTQYF.

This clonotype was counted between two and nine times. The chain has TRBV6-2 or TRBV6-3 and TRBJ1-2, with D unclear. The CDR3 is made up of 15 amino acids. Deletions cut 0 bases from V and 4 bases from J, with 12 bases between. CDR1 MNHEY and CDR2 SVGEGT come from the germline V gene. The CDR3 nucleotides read TGTGCCAGCAGTTACTCAGCCCAAGGATTCTATGGCTACACCTTC. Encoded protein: CASSYSAQGFYGYTF.

CDR3 protein: CASSRVWEGNTIYF. Written as DNA, the CDR3 is TGTGCCAGCAGTCGTGTTTGGGAGGGAAACACCATATATTTT. The rearrangement joins TRBV6-1 to TRBJ1-3; D uncertain. The ends were cut back, 5 bases at V and 4 bases at J, with 12 bases in the middle. The germline CDR1 and CDR2 sequences are MNHNS and SASEGT. The CDR3 covers 14 residues.

The CDR3 bases are TGTGCCAGCAGCTCGCCCCTCAAAGTGGACAATGAGCAGTTCTTC. Its protein product is CASSSPLKVDNEQFF. The rearrangement links TRBV7-9 to TRBJ2-1, with D uncertain. CDR3 size: 15 residues. CDR1 SEHNR and CDR2 FQNEAQ come from the germline V gene (reference sequence). Trimming removed 4 bases from V and 5 bases from J, with 15 bases in between.

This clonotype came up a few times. The CDR3 nucleotides are TGTGCCAGCAGCCCTCCCGGGAACACCGGGGAGCTGTTTTTT. Translation: CASSPPGNTGELFF. This chain links TRBV5-4 with TRBJ2-2; D is unresolved. The CDR3 runs 14 residues. The germline V and J ends were trimmed by 4 bases and 1 base, with 8 bases remaining between them. The germline V gene encodes CDR1 SGHNT and CDR2 YYREEE (reference sequence).

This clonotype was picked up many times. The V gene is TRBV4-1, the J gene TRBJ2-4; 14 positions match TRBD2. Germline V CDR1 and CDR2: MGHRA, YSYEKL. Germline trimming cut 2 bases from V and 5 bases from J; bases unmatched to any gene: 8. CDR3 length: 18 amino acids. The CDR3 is CASSQPGLAGGRENIQYF. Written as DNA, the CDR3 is TGCGCCAGCAGCCAACCTGGACTAGCGGGGGGCCGGGAAAACATTCAGTACTTC.

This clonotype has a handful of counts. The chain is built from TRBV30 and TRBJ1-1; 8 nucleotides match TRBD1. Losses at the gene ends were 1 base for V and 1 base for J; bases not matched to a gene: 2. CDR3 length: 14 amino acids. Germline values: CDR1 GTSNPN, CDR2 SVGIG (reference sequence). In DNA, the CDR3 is TGTGCCTGGAGTGACGGACAGGGGAACACTGAAGCTTTCTTT. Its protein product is CAWSDGQGNTEAFF. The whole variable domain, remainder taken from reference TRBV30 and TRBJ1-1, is SQTIHQWPATLVQPVGSPLSLECTVEGTSNPNLYWYRQAAGRGLQLLFYSVGIGQISSEVPQNLSASRPQDRQFILSSKKLLLSDSGFYLCAWSDGQGNTEAFFGQGTRLTVV.

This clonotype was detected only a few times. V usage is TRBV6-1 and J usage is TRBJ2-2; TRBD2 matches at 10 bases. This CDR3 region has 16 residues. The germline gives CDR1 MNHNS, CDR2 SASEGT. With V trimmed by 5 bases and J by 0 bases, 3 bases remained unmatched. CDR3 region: CASSKGLAANTGELFF. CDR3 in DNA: TGTGCCAGCAGTAAAGGACTAGCGGCGAACACCGGGGAGCTGTTTTTT.

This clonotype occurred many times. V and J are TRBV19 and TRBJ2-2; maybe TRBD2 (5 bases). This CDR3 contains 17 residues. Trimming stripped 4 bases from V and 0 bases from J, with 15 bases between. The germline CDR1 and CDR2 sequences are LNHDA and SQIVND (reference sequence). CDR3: CASSRGLFPANTGELFF. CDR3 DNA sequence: TGTGCCAGTAGTAGAGGACTGTTCCCGGCGAACACCGGGGAGCTGTTTTTT.

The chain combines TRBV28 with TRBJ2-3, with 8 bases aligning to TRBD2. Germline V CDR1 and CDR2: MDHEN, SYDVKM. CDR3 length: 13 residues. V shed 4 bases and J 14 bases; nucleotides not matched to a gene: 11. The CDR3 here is CASSSNLAGSRYF. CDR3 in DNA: TGTGCCAGCAGTTCCAATCTAGCGGGCTCCCGGTATTTT. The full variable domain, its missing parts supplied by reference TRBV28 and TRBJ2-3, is DVKVTQSSRYLVKRTGEKVFLECVQDMDHENMFWYRQDPGLGLRLIYFSYDVKMKEKGDIPEGYSVSREKKERFSLILESASTNQTSMYLCASSSNLAGSRYFGPGTRLTVL.